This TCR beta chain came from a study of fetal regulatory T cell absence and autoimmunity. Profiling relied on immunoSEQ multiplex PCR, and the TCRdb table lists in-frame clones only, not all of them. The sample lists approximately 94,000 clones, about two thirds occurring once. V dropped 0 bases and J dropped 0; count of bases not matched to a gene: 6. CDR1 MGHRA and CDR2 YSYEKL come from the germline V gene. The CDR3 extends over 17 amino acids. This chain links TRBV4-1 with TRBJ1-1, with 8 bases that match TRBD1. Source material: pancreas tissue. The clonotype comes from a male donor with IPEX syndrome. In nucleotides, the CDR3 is TGCGCCAGCAGCCAAGAGGGGGCAGGGGGCATGAACACTGAAGCTTTCTTT. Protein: CASSQEGAGGMNTEAFF.